This section outlines one T cell receptor (beta chain) sequence together with its context. What it binds is not known. PCR was performed using 60 Vbeta and 13 Jbeta primers. Assay: immunoSEQ multiplex PCR; the TCRdb copy retains only in-frame clones and omits some. The repertoire holds some 71,000 clones, with approximately 63% as singletons. The sample is drawn from a study of cytomegalovirus exposure and HLA in healthy donors. General study findings and limits: The Asian-associated ancestry cluster reportedly had fewer N-insertions than the approximately 700-donor mean in a later analysis. TCR beta sequences reportedly predicted the HLA-A and HLA-B alleles of most subjects accurately. A few of the chains that were CMV-associated were confirmed in vitro to be specific for CMV antigens.

The germline V gene encodes CDR1 SGHNT and CDR2 YENEEA. CDR3 length: 14 residues. Trimming shortened V by 1 base and J by 0 bases, and 6 bases separated the two germline ends. The sequencing input was PBMCs. The sequence derives from a woman between 45 and 60 years old in good health and CMV-seropositive. The genes are TRBV11-3 and TRBJ1-1, with D perhaps matching TRBD1 (5 bases). The CDR3 region has the DNA TGTGCCAGCAGCTTAGGCAGGGTGAACACTGAAGCTTTCTTT. As protein: CASSLGRVNTEAFF.